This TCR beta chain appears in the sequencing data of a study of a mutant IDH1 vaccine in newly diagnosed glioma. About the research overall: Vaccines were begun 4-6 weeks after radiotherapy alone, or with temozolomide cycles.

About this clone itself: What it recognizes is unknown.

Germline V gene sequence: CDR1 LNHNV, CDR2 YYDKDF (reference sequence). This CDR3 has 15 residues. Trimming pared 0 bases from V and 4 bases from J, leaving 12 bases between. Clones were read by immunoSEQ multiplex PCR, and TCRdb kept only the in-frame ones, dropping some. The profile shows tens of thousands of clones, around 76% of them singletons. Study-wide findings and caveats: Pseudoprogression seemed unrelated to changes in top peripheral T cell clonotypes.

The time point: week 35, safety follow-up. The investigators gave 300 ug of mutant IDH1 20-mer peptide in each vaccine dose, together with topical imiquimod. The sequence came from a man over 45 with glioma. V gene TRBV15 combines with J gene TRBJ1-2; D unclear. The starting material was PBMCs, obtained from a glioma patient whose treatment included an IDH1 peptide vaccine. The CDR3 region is CATSRERQTIYGYTF. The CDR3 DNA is TGTGCCACCAGCAGAGAGCGACAAACCATCTATGGCTACACCTTC.